The TCR beta chain described here comes from a study of blood T cell repertoires in COVID-19. Overall study: Donors in the United States, Italy and Spain gave samples during acute or convalescent COVID-19.

Authors' processing steps: The assay estimated nucleated cells by amplifying reference gene primers. TCRdb's table, derived via immunoSEQ multiplex PCR, lists solely in-frame clones and lacks some. The V and J calls and clone size come from that table; D and trimming were worked out from the DNA. The table records about 240,000 clones, roughly 90% of them present only once. This CDR3 has 15 amino acids. In germline, CDR1 is SGHAT, CDR2 FQNNGV. Trimming took off 0 bases at V and 5 bases at J, with 14 bases between the two ends. V and J are TRBV11-2 and TRBJ2-7, with D perhaps TRBD2 (6 bases). The sample was peripheral blood. This clonotype originated in a man in his fifties or sixties who had recovered from COVID-19. The CDR3 DNA reads TGTGCCAGCAGCTTAGATCGGGGACTCAGAGACGAGCAGTACTTC. It encodes CASSLDRGLRDEQYF.